The source of this TCR beta chain is a study of T cell responses to AZD1222 COVID-19 vaccine. Assay: immunoSEQ multiplex PCR; the TCRdb copy retains only in-frame clones and omits some. There are 110,000 to 150,000 clones in the sample; 90% to 95% occur only once, and 7.5% to 9.5% lies in the top ten. The germline V and J ends were trimmed by 2 bases and 1 base, with 11 bases remaining between them. CDR3 length: 15 amino acids. Looked up from germline, CDR1 is MNHEY and CDR2 is SVGAGI. The sample consisted of peripheral blood, taken on day 0 of AZD1222 vaccination. The clonotype was recovered from an adult in good health. This rearrangement joins TRBV6-5 to TRBJ1-1; tentatively, D is TRBD1 (6 bases). The CDR3: CASSYTQGTNTEAFF. CDR3 nucleotide sequence: TGTGCCAGCAGTTACACACAGGGCACGAACACTGAAGCTTTCTTT.